One sample yielded the 27 T cell receptor beta chains listed below, sequenced in a study of cytomegalovirus exposure and HLA in healthy donors. The PCR had 60 Vbeta and 13 Jbeta primers. Sequencing used immunoSEQ multiplex PCR; TCRdb keeps in-frame clones, though not all of them. The table lists 130,000 or so clones, 50% to 80% of them singletons. Material for sequencing was PBMCs. Receptors were obtained from a woman aged 40 to 55 in good health and CMV-seropositive.

The chain links TRBV27 to TRBJ1-5; D may be TRBD1 (6 bases). Trimming cost V 7 bases and J 6 bases, with 19 bases left between them. The CDR3 spans 15 residues. Germline V lookup: CDR1 MNHEY, CDR2 SMNVEV (reference sequence). The CDR3 DNA sequence: TGTGCCAGCAATCCTACAGGGAAGTCGGGTCAGCCCCAGCATTTT. Translated: CASNPTGKSGQPQHF.

J is TRBJ1-3 and V is TRBV5-1; TRBD1 agrees at 7 bases. V trimming: 4 bases; J trimming: 4 bases; junction bases outside the gene matches: 8. Germline V CDR1 and CDR2: SGHRS, YFSETQ. The CDR3 loop spans 15 amino acids. The CDR3 sequence is CASSRGQVRGNTIYF. CDR3 sequence (DNA): TGCGCCAGCAGCCGCGGACAGGTGAGGGGAAACACCATATATTTT.

This clone was detected only a few times. The V and J genes are TRBV19 and TRBJ1-5; D may be TRBD1 (5 bases). Trimming shortened V by 6 bases and J by 5 bases, and 11 bases separated the two germline ends. Per the germline V gene, CDR1 is LNHDA and CDR2 is SQIVND (reference sequence). The CDR3 is 13 amino acids. The CDR3 DNA reads TGTGCCAGTAGGCACCAGGGTTATCAGCCCCAGCATTTT. It is translated as CASRHQGYQPQHF.

The rearrangement joins TRBV7-2 to TRBJ1-1, with TRBD1 matching over 8 bases. This CDR3 region has 13 residues. Germline loops: CDR1 SGHTA, CDR2 FQGNSA. V shed 4 bases, J shed 3 bases, and the junction held 1 base outside the gene matches. CDR3 bases: TGTGCCAGCAGCTCGGACAGGGACACTGAAGCTTTCTTT. Its translation is CASSSDRDTEAFF. The variable domain in full, completed from reference TRBV7-2 and TRBJ1-1, reads GAGVSQSPSNKVTEKGKDVELRCDPISGHTALYWYRQSLGQGLEFLIYFQGNSAPDKSGLPSDRFSAERTGGSVSTLTIQRTQQEDSAVYLCASSSDRDTEAFFGQGTRLTVV.

This chain joins TRBV19 and TRBJ2-1, with TRBD2 matching 7 bases. There are 17 residues in the CDR3. The germline gives CDR1 LNHDA, CDR2 SQIVND (reference sequence). The junction had 12 bases not matched to a gene; V was cut back by 6 bases and J by 1 base. The CDR3 region has the DNA TGTGCCAGTAGGGAAGGGACGGGACTACCTTCCTACAATGAGCAGTTCTTC. Translation gives CASREGTGLPSYNEQFF.

This chain connects TRBV15 to TRBJ1-2; no reliable D call. The CDR3 loop spans 15 amino acids. From germline, CDR1 is LNHNV and CDR2 YYDKDF (reference sequence). Trimming left V 0 bases short and J 7 bases short, with 15 bases between. CDR3 nucleotide sequence: TGTGCCACCAGCAGAGAAGGGTCGGGATCCGGTGGCTACACCTTC. Residues: CATSREGSGSGGYTF.

This chain joins TRBV5-1 and TRBJ1-6; maybe TRBD1 (5 bases). Germline lookup yields CDR1 SGHRS and CDR2 YFSETQ. This CDR3 region has 17 residues. The V and J ends lost 4 bases and 0 bases respectively, with 14 bases between them. CDR3 protein: CASSTGQRSSYNSPLHF. CDR3 coding DNA: TGCGCCAGCAGCACTGGACAAAGGAGCTCCTATAATTCACCCCTCCACTTT.

The chain couples TRBV5-6 to TRBJ2-6; TRBD2 matches 7 bases. This CDR3 contains 16 residues. The V segment lost 4 bases and the J segment 7 bases; nucleotides outside the gene matches: 11. Germline values: CDR1 SGHDT, CDR2 YYEEEE. The CDR3 DNA is TGTGCCAGCAGCCGCGAAAAAGGCGGGGGTGCCAACGTCCTGACTTTC. It specifies CASSREKGGGANVLTF. The complete variable domain, with remaining parts taken from reference TRBV5-6 and TRBJ2-6, reads DAGVTQSPTHLIKTRGQQVTLRCSPKSGHDTVSWYQQALGQGPQFIFQYYEEEERQRGNFPDRFSGHQFPNYSSELNVNALLLGDSALYLCASSREKGGGANVLTFGAGSRLTVL.

V is TRBV2 and J is TRBJ2-7; D is ambiguous. This CDR3 region has 10 residues. CDR1 and CDR2 from the germline V gene are SNHLY and FYNNEI. The V gene lost 3 bases and the J gene lost 7 bases, with 4 bases spanning the gap. The CDR3 here is CASSDVEQYF. The CDR3 coding sequence is TGTGCCAGCAGTGACGTTGAGCAGTACTTC. Filled out from reference TRBV2 and TRBJ2-7, the complete variable domain reads EPEVTQTPSHQVTQMGQEVILRCVPISNHLYFYWYRQILGQKVEFLVSFYNNEISEKSEIFDDQFSVERPDGSNFTLKIRSTKLEDSAMYFCASSDVEQYFGPGTRLTVT.

The CDR3 coding sequence is TGCGCCAGCACTTCGGGACAGGGGGGAAATGAGCAGTTCTTC. Residues: CASTSGQGGNEQFF. This chain joins TRBV10-1 and TRBJ2-1; 11 bases align to TRBD1. CDR1 and CDR2 from the germline V gene are WNHNN and SYGVQD (reference sequence). V was pared by 7 bases and J by 7 bases, with 6 bases of the junction left unmatched. This CDR3 comprises 14 residues.

The CDR3 sequence: CASSLELAEAQYF. For the CDR3, the DNA is TGTGCCAGCAGCTTAGAACTAGCGGAGGCCCAGTACTTC. V is TRBV11-3 and J is TRBJ2-5; TRBD2 matches 8 bases. The CDR3 runs to 13 residues. J was trimmed by 9 bases and V by 0 bases; bases with no gene match: 3. The V gene's germline CDR1 is SGHNT and CDR2 YENEEA.

The genes are TRBV9 and TRBJ1-4; no definite D call. This CDR3 has 11 amino acids. V gave up 3 bases and J gave up 12 bases, with 9 bases separating them. In germline, CDR1 is SGDLS, CDR2 YYNGEE. CDR3 residues: CASSGGVELFF. The CDR3 nucleotides read TGTGCCAGCAGCGGGGGAGTAGAACTGTTTTTT.

The chain combines TRBV19 with TRBJ2-6; 7 bases match TRBD2. J was trimmed by 3 bases and V by 7 bases; bases with no gene match: 6. Germline CDR1 reads LNHDA; CDR2 reads SQIVND (reference sequence). The CDR3 runs 15 residues. CDR3 sequence: CASTRAGVGANVLTF. CDR3 nucleotides: TGTGCCAGTACCAGGGCGGGAGTTGGGGCCAACGTCCTGACTTTC.

This rearrangement joins TRBV5-6 to TRBJ1-1, with D perhaps TRBD1 (5 bases). The CDR3 is made up of 16 amino acids. The V end lost 3 bases, the J end lost 1 base, and 16 bases lay between the germline ends. Germline V gives CDR1 SGHDT, CDR2 YYEEEE. This chain's CDR3 is CASSSGGWSRNTEAFF. The CDR3 DNA reads TGTGCCAGCAGCTCCGGGGGTTGGAGTCGGAACACTGAAGCTTTCTTT.

CDR3 sequence (DNA): TGTGCCACCAGGACTAGCGGGAGTTCCTACGAGCAGTACTTC. Its translation is CATRTSGSSYEQYF. The chain links TRBV6-1 to TRBJ2-7; 13 nucleotides match TRBD2. The germline CDR1 and CDR2 sequences are MNHNS and SASEGT. CDR3 length: 14 residues. The V segment lost 10 bases and the J segment 1 base; nucleotides outside the gene matches: 4.

This chain links TRBV18 with TRBJ1-1, with no clear D. The CDR3 is 12 amino acids. Trimming took off 5 bases at V and 3 bases at J, with 7 bases between the two ends. Germline-derived CDR1 and CDR2 are KGHSH and LQKENI. The CDR3 spells CASSSQDTEAFF. As DNA, the CDR3 is TGTGCCAGCTCATCCCAGGACACTGAAGCTTTCTTT.

The chain recombines TRBV27 with TRBJ2-2; TRBD2 matches 10 bases. Germline V gene sequence: CDR1 MNHEY, CDR2 SMNVEV (reference sequence). This CDR3 comprises 15 residues. The V gene end was trimmed by 3 bases and the J gene end by 6 bases; junction bases not matched to a gene: 4. The CDR3 reads CASSFSSGRAGELFF. In DNA, the CDR3 is TGTGCCAGCAGTTTCTCTAGCGGGAGAGCCGGGGAGCTGTTTTTT.

The genes are TRBV7-2 and TRBJ1-1; TRBD1 agrees at 8 bases. CDR3 size: 14 residues. Germline lookup yields CDR1 SGHTA and CDR2 FQGNSA. V was pared by 5 bases and J by 4 bases, with 6 bases of the junction left unmatched. The CDR3 sequence: CASSTRTGSTEAFF. The CDR3 DNA reads TGTGCCAGCAGCACAAGGACAGGGAGCACTGAAGCTTTCTTT. The complete variable domain, with remaining parts taken from reference TRBV7-2 and TRBJ1-1, reads GAGVSQSPSNKVTEKGKDVELRCDPISGHTALYWYRQSLGQGLEFLIYFQGNSAPDKSGLPSDRFSAERTGGSVSTLTIQRTQQEDSAVYLCASSTRTGSTEAFFGQGTRLTVV.

This clone was found a few times. V is TRBV6-6 and J is TRBJ2-5, with no clear D. Germline-derived CDR1 and CDR2 are MNHNY and SVGAGI (reference sequence). V was trimmed by 6 bases and J by 2 bases, leaving 4 bases between them. The CDR3 has 11 amino acids. The CDR3 coding sequence is TGTGCCAGCAGCCCACAAGAGACCCAGTACTTC. The encoded protein is CASSPQETQYF.

V is TRBV5-1 and J is TRBJ2-7; D is undetermined. Trimming pared 1 base from V and 1 base from J, leaving 9 bases between. This CDR3 region has 14 residues. Germline V gives CDR1 SGHRS, CDR2 YFSETQ. CDR3 DNA sequence: TGCGCCAGCAGCTTGATGGCAGATTCCTACGAGCAGTACTTC. Translating gives CASSLMADSYEQYF. Looking up the rest from reference TRBV5-1 and TRBJ2-7 gives the full variable domain: KAGVTQTPRYLIKTRGQQVTLSCSPISGHRSVSWYQQTPGQGLQFLFEYFSETQRNKGNFPGRFSGRQFSNSRSEMNVSTLELGDSALYLCASSLMADSYEQYFGPGTRLTVT.

The gene calls are TRBV18 and TRBJ2-7; 10 bases fit TRBD2. With 3 bases clipped from V and 2 bases from J, the junction kept 4 bases outside the gene matches. Germline V lookup: CDR1 KGHSH, CDR2 LQKENI. This CDR3 is built from 15 residues. The CDR3 loop reads CASSPLAGDTYEQYF. CDR3 sequence (DNA): TGTGCCAGCTCACCTCTAGCGGGGGACACCTACGAGCAGTACTTC.

The V and J genes are TRBV6-1 and TRBJ1-2; possible D gene TRBD1, 5 bases. The V gene lost 3 bases and the J gene lost 4 bases, with 9 bases spanning the gap. This CDR3 has 13 residues. The germline CDR1 and CDR2 sequences are MNHNS and SASEGT. The CDR3 DNA follows: TGTGCCAGCAGTGATGACAGCCTCTATGGCTACACCTTC. This translates into CASSDDSLYGYTF.

The chain carries TRBV28 and TRBJ1-2; possibly TRBD1 for D (6 bases). V lost 10 bases, J lost 4 bases, and 19 bases lay in between. This CDR3 contains 14 residues. Germline values: CDR1 MDHEN, CDR2 SYDVKM. For the CDR3, the DNA is TGTGCCACCTTCACAGGGCCGCCGGTCTATGGCTACACCTTC. Translating it yields CATFTGPPVYGYTF.

This clone was detected only a few times. The CDR3 sequence: CAWKKWGSGSYEQYF. In DNA form, the CDR3 reads TGTGCCTGGAAGAAGTGGGGTAGCGGGAGTTACGAGCAGTACTTC. This chain connects TRBV30 to TRBJ2-7, with TRBD2 matching 9 bases. The J segment lost 4 bases and the V segment lost 4 bases, leaving 11 bases of the junction unmatched. The CDR3 runs 15 residues. Germline loops: CDR1 GTSNPN, CDR2 SVGIG (reference sequence).

V and J are TRBV7-2 and TRBJ2-7; 7 bases match TRBD1. This CDR3 spans 15 amino acids. In germline, CDR1 is SGHTA, CDR2 FQGNSA. J was trimmed by 3 bases and V by 5 bases; bases with no gene match: 10. Written as DNA, the CDR3 is TGTGCCAGCAGCACTGGACAGGACCCCATCTACGAGCAGTACTTC. Its protein product is CASSTGQDPIYEQYF.

The table lists this clone with a few counts. The chain carries TRBV5-1 and TRBJ2-7; possibly TRBD1 for D (5 bases). Germline loops: CDR1 SGHRS, CDR2 YFSETQ. CDR3 size: 15 residues. V lost 0 bases, J lost 5 bases, and 15 bases lay in between. CDR3 loop: CASSLVAGMNNEQYF. In DNA, the CDR3 is TGCGCCAGCAGCTTGGTAGCAGGGATGAATAACGAGCAGTACTTC.

The chain combines TRBV5-6 with TRBJ2-1; 9 bases map to TRBD1. CDR1 and CDR2 (germline): SGHDT, YYEEEE. V was pared by 5 bases and J by 9 bases, with 12 bases of the junction left unmatched. The CDR3 is made up of 15 amino acids. CDR3 protein: CASSGRTGVFSEQFF. In nucleotides, the CDR3 is TGTGCCAGCAGTGGGCGGACAGGGGTCTTCAGTGAGCAGTTCTTC.